The clone carrying this T cell receptor beta chain showed up just a few times. The second PCR ran about 6 to 11 cycles with a sample-barcoded 5' primer and J-beta primers. TCRdb analysed the 5' RACE reads with MiXCR anew, one entry per CDR3 protein. The sample shows approximately 1.5 million distinct CDR3 sequences, 35% to 45% of them seen only once. This specimen comes from a study of blood T cells in healthy people across ages. This CDR3 is built from 17 residues. CDR1 is MNHEY, CDR2 SMNVEV, per germline (reference sequence). Unmatched junction bases numbered 16, after V lost 6 bases and J lost 6 bases.

This receptor was obtained from a woman aged 18 to 35 in good health. This sequence joins TRBV27 and TRBJ1-4, with TRBD1 identical over 7 bases. The specimen was blood. In DNA, the CDR3 is TGTGCCAGCAGCTACCTGATAGGGGACAGCCTTTATGAAAAACTGTTTTTT. Residues: CASSYLIGDSLYEKLFF.